The clone carrying this TCR beta chain was picked up a small number of times. As yet, its antigen is unknown. These data are taken from a study of blood T cells in healthy people across ages. Study-wide results and limits: The authors considered diversity estimates from one million T cells to be underestimates.

CDR1 and CDR2 (germline): SGHAT, FQDESV (reference sequence). The CDR3 runs to 12 residues. The V and J ends lost 7 bases and 6 bases respectively, with 13 bases between them. It was about 9.4 milliliters of peripheral blood that were drawn from each donor. The second PCR ran about 6 to 11 cycles with a sample-barcoded 5' primer and J-beta primers. TCRdb redid the calling of the 5' RACE reads with MiXCR, one entry per CDR3 protein. Found here are around 1,700,000 distinct CDR3 sequences, 28% of them singletons; the top ten hold approximately 7.7%. The receptor was isolated from a woman aged 30 to 39 in good health. Specimen: blood. This chain links TRBV11-1 with TRBJ2-7; no definite D call. The CDR3 DNA is TGTGCCAGCAAAGACACCTCAACCGAGCAGTACTTC. This gives the protein CASKDTSTEQYF.